A selection of T cell receptor beta chains follows, all from one sample in a study of identical twins. TCRdb re-called the 5' RACE reads through MiXCR, storing one row per CDR3 protein. The sample consists of 400,000 to 500,000 distinct CDR3 sequences, roughly an eighth of them appearing once. The same specimen was also included in a second study, on yellow fever vaccine responses in identical twins.

Sequencing used CD4+ T cells sorted from blood. The source is a woman in her late teens or twenties in good health. CDR3s include the opening cysteine and the closing phenylalanine or tryptophan. D genes are given only for firm matches. A clone size is listed for some rows: how often the clone was seen (once, few, many), or a class if it is expanded.

J | size | length | V | D | CDR3 | DNA
TRBJ2-1 | NA | 17 | TRBV6-2/TRBV6-3 | TRBD2 | CASSSIDRLAGGVEQFF | TGTGCCAGCAGTTCCATCGACCGACTAGCGGGAGGGGTAGAGCAGTTCTTC
TRBJ2-3 | few | 16 | TRBV7-2 | TRBD2 | CASSPRTSGGADTQYF | TGTGCCAGCAGCCCCCGGACTAGCGGGGGTGCAGATACGCAGTATTTT
TRBJ2-5 | few | 15 | TRBV5-5 | NA | CASSLAAGLQETQYF | TGTGCCAGCAGCTTGGCGGCAGGACTTCAAGAGACCCAGTACTTC
TRBJ2-5 | few | 14 | TRBV4-3 | NA | CASSQDTGKETQYF | TGCGCCAGCAGCCAAGATACCGGGAAGGAGACCCAGTACTTC
TRBJ2-5 | NA | 14 | TRBV6-5 | NA | CASSYSGAGETQYF | TGTGCCAGCAGTTACTCGGGGGCCGGGGAGACCCAGTACTTC
TRBJ2-7 | few | 13 | TRBV3-1 | NA | CASSQDPRREQYF | TGTGCCAGCAGCCAAGATCCCCGCCGGGAGCAGTACTTC
TRBJ2-1 | NA | 14 | TRBV12-3/TRBV12-4 | NA | CASSLGRKVDEQFF | TGTGCCAGCAGTTTGGGACGCAAGGTGGATGAGCAGTTCTTC
TRBJ2-3 | NA | 16 | TRBV7-2 | TRBD2 | CASSSHLVAGSDTQYF | TGTGCCAGCAGCTCGCATCTCGTAGCGGGGTCCGATACGCAGTATTTT
TRBJ2-2 | few | 16 | TRBV11-2 | TRBD1 | CASSLRTGGFTGELFF | TGTGCCAGCAGCTTACGGACAGGGGGCTTTACCGGGGAGCTGTTTTTT
TRBJ2-1 | NA | 17 | TRBV4-3 | NA | CASSQDWLAFSYNEQFF | TGCGCCAGCAGCCAAGATTGGCTAGCGTTCTCCTACAATGAGCAGTTCTTC
TRBJ2-7 | few | 12 | TRBV20-1 | NA | CSAYGTNYEQYF | TGCAGTGCTTATGGGACCAACTACGAGCAGTACTTC
TRBJ1-6 | few | 14 | TRBV20-1 | NA | CSASGTPYNSPLHF | TGCAGTGCTAGCGGGACACCGTATAATTCACCCCTCCACTTT
TRBJ2-5 | few | 16 | TRBV7-2 | NA | CASSLAKWGEGETQYF | TGTGCCAGCAGCTTAGCGAAGTGGGGCGAAGGGGAGACCCAGTACTTC